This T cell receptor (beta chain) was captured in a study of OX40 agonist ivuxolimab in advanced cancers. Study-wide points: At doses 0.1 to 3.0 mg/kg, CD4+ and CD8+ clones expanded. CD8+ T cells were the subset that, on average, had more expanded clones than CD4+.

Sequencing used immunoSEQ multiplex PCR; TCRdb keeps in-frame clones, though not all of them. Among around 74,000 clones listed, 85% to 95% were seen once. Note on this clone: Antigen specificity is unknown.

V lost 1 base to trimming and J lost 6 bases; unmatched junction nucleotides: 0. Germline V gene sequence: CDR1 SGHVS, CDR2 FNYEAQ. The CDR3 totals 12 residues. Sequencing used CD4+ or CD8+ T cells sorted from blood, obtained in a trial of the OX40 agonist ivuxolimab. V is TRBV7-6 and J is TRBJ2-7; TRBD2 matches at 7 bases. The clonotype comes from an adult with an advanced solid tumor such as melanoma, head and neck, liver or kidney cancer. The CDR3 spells CASSLGGGEQYF. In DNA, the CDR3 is TGTGCCAGCAGCTTAGGGGGGGGCGAGCAGTACTTC.